These T cell receptor beta chains were read from a single sample in a study of T cell responses to AZD1222 COVID-19 vaccine. Assay: immunoSEQ multiplex PCR; the TCRdb copy retains only in-frame clones and omits some. The sample lists some 53,000 clones, about nine tenths occurring once. The material was peripheral blood, obtained 28 days after the second AZD1222 dose. These TCRs come from an adult who received the AZD1222 COVID-19 vaccine. The conserved cysteine and the conserved F or W are not part of the CDR3 here.

V,J,CDR3
TRBV19,TRBJ2-6,ASSIQGTRSSGANVLT
TRBV15,TRBJ2-7,ATGKPGQGGYEQY
TRBV7-6,TRBJ1-1,ASSLTGGPNTEAF
TRBV11-2,TRBJ2-3,ASSSQGVVSTDTQY
TRBV10-3,TRBJ2-3,AISEWASGITDTQY
TRBV2,TRBJ1-5,ASSAPGSRQPQH
TRBV5-1,TRBJ2-7,ASSVRQGSYEQY
TRBV3-1/TRBV3-2,TRBJ2-2,ASSPPGTRAGELF
TRBV28,TRBJ2-7,ASSFNPGGTGGYEQY
TRBV29-1,TRBJ2-1,SVEPQLGPPGYEQF
TRBV3-1/TRBV3-2,TRBJ2-2,ASSLTDTGELF
TRBV30,TRBJ2-1,AWSWGEGHYNEQF
TRBV29-1,TRBJ2-7,SVGETYEQY
TRBV28,TRBJ1-1,ATSRGPRASTEAF
TRBV28,TRBJ1-1,ASMGTVDTEAF
TRBV30,TRBJ1-3,AWSIALKIGNTIY
TRBV27,TRBJ1-6,ASSLAPINSPLH
TRBV5-1,TRBJ2-5,ASSLSGLRRETQY
TRBV28,TRBJ2-3,ASSLWSGFSTDTQY
TRBV24-1,TRBJ1-2,ATSDMRTGEGYT
TRBV29-1,TRBJ2-1,SVAGTAYNEQF